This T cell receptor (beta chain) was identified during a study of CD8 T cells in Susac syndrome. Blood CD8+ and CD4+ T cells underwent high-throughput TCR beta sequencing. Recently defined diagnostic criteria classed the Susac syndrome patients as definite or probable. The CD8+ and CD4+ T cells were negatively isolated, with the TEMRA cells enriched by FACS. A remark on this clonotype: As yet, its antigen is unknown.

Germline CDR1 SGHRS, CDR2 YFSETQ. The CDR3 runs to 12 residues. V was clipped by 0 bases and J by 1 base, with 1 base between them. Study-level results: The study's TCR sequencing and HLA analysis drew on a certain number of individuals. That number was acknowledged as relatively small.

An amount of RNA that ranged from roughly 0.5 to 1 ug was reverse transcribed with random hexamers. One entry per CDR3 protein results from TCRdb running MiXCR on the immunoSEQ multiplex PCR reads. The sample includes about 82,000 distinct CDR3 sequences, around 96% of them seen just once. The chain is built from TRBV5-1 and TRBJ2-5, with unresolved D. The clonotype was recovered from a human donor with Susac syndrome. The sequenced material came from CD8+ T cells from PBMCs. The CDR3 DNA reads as TGCGCCAGCAGCTTGGTCCAAGAGACCCAGTACTTC. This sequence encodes CASSLVQETQYF.